Shown below are 21 T cell receptor beta chains from a single sample sequenced in a study of T-cell memory formation after mild COVID-19. TCRdb called the 5' RACE reads again in MiXCR, with one record for every CDR3 protein. The table records 380,000 or so distinct CDR3 sequences, around 14% of them present only once. Sequenced material: PBMCs or a T cell subset sorted from them (not recorded which). These receptor sequences come from a man aged 18-30 years who had mild COVID-19 (a few samples of this study predate the infection). Cell type and time point are not known.

This sequence joins TRBV7-9 and TRBJ1-2; TRBD1 might be the D (5 bases). Trimming took off 7 bases at V and 6 bases at J, with 21 bases between the two ends. Germline V lookup: CDR1 SEHNR, CDR2 FQNEAQ (reference sequence). CDR3 length: 15 amino acids. CDR3 in amino acids: CASNPSMGLWDGYTF. DNA for the CDR3: TGTGCCAGCAACCCCTCGATGGGGCTTTGGGATGGCTACACCTTC.

This clonotype was detected many times. V and J are TRBV4-2 and TRBJ1-5; possible D gene TRBD1, 5 bases. Germline V CDR1 and CDR2: LGHNA, YNFKEQ. CDR3 length equals 14 residues. V was pared by 0 bases and J by 7 bases, with 10 bases between. CDR3: CASSQEWGGQPQHF. CDR3 coding DNA: TGTGCCAGCAGCCAAGAGTGGGGCGGCCAGCCCCAGCATTTT.

The chain links TRBV11-2 to TRBJ1-2, with unresolved D. Germline-derived CDR1 and CDR2 are SGHAT and FQNNGV. This CDR3 region has 13 residues. Trimming pared 8 bases from V and 6 bases from J, leaving 16 bases between. DNA of the CDR3: TGTGCCAGCTTGTCCACCCATAGGAATGGCTACACCTTC. It is translated as CASLSTHRNGYTF.

This clonotype was seen a handful of times. The chain combines TRBV15 with TRBJ1-4; D is undetermined. The CDR3 is 14 amino acids. Trimming shortened V by 5 bases and J by 1 base, and 8 bases separated the two germline ends. Per the germline V gene, CDR1 is LNHNV and CDR2 is YYDKDF (reference sequence). Here the CDR3 reads CATSFEKTNEKLFF. DNA for the CDR3: TGTGCCACCAGCTTCGAGAAAACTAATGAAAAACTGTTTTTT.

CDR3 region: CASSHDHEKNIQYF. For the CDR3, the DNA is TGTGCCAGCAGCCACGACCACGAAAAAAACATTCAGTACTTC. This sequence joins TRBV7-9 and TRBJ2-4, with D uncertain. Germline CDR1 is SEHNR and CDR2 is FQNEAQ (reference sequence). The CDR3 loop spans 14 amino acids. The ends were cut back, 5 bases at V and 4 bases at J, with 12 bases in the middle.

This clonotype was seen only a few times. This CDR3 reads CAIRGQSLNTDTQYF. The DNA for the CDR3 is TGTGCCATCAGGGGACAGTCCTTGAACACAGATACGCAGTATTTT. The gene calls are TRBV10-3 and TRBJ2-3; the match to TRBD1 covers 7 bases. The CDR3 runs to 15 residues. Germline V CDR1 and CDR2: ENHRY, SYGVKD. V shed 6 bases, J shed 2 bases, and the junction held 8 bases outside the gene matches.

This clonotype was recorded at least ten times. The genes are TRBV5-1 and TRBJ2-7; TRBD1 aligns across 11 bases. The CDR3 contains 15 residues. Trimming at V came to 4 bases and at J to 7 bases, leaving 10 bases not matched to a gene. Per germline, CDR1 SGHRS and CDR2 YFSETQ. The DNA for the CDR3 is TGCGCCAGCAGCCTAGACCCGGACAGGGGGCGGGAGCAGTACTTC. Translation: CASSLDPDRGREQYF.

The chain carries TRBV7-2 and TRBJ2-3; possibly TRBD1 for D (6 bases). The CDR3 sequence is 16 residues long. In germline, CDR1 is SGHTA, CDR2 FQGNSA. The ends were cut back, 2 bases at V and 0 bases at J, with 12 bases in the middle. DNA for the CDR3: TGTGCCAGCAGCTTAATGGACAGCACTAGCACAGATACGCAGTATTTT. This sequence encodes CASSLMDSTSTDTQYF.

This clonotype was picked up a small number of times. The V call is TRBV6-5, the J call TRBJ1-2; TRBD1 matches at 7 bases. The CDR3 is 13 amino acids. Germline CDR1 MNHEY, CDR2 SVGAGI. J was trimmed by 4 bases and V by 5 bases; bases with no gene match: 4. The CDR3 bases are TGTGCCAGCAGTGCGACAGGGCGCTATGGCTACACCTTC. This encodes CASSATGRYGYTF.

This clonotype has a count of ten or more. The V gene is TRBV6-2 or TRBV6-3, the J gene TRBJ2-1; 9 nucleotides line up with TRBD2. After removal of 8 bases from V and 4 bases from J, the junction contained 15 bases not matched to a gene. CDR1 and CDR2 from the germline V gene are MNHEY and SVGEGT. The CDR3 totals 17 residues. The DNA of the CDR3 is TGTGCCAGCCCTCCGGCGGGATGGCTAGCGGGGTACAATGAGCAGTTCTTC. This sequence encodes CASPPAGWLAGYNEQFF.

The sample holds a few counts of this clonotype. The chain combines TRBV5-1 with TRBJ2-3; possibly TRBD2 for D (7 bases). The CDR3 totals 15 residues. From germline, CDR1 is SGHRS and CDR2 YFSETQ. V gave up 4 bases and J gave up 6 bases, with 18 bases separating them. In DNA form, the CDR3 reads TGCGCCAGCAGCGCCAGCGGGCGGGGGCTGGATACGCAGTATTTT. Its translation: CASSASGRGLDTQYF.

There are many counts of this clonotype. This chain links TRBV20-1 with TRBJ2-7, with D unclear. The CDR3 is made up of 13 amino acids. The ends were cut back, 3 bases at V and 2 bases at J, with 11 bases in the middle. Germline V gives CDR1 DFQATT, CDR2 SNEGSKA (reference sequence). CDR3 in DNA: TGCAGTGCTAGGACATCTCCTACCTACGAGCAGTACTTC. Translation gives CSARTSPTYEQYF.

J is TRBJ1-1 and V is TRBV5-1; D unresolved. CDR3 length equals 13 residues. From germline, CDR1 is SGHRS and CDR2 YFSETQ. The V end was cut by 7 bases, the J end by 1 base, with 11 bases between. The CDR3 reads CASGLEANTEAFF. For the CDR3, the DNA is TGCGCCAGCGGCCTGGAGGCGAACACTGAAGCTTTCTTT.

The chain has TRBV5-4 and TRBJ2-3; D is ambiguous. The V gene's germline CDR1 is SGHNT and CDR2 YYREEE (reference sequence). The CDR3 is made up of 13 amino acids. Trimming took 5 bases from V and 6 from J, leaving 13 bases between them. The CDR3 is CASSWIGADTQYF. CDR3 DNA: TGTGCCAGCAGTTGGATCGGTGCGGATACGCAGTATTTT.

This clonotype was found a few times. CDR3 in DNA: TGTGCCAGCGGTGGGGGAGGCATTCAGTACTTC. Its translation is CASGGGGIQYF. The genes are TRBV12-3 or TRBV12-4 and TRBJ2-4, with D possibly TRBD2 on 6 matching bases. This CDR3 spans 11 amino acids. V dropped 8 bases and J dropped 9 bases, with 11 bases sitting between them.

This clonotype has more than one count but fewer than ten. The chain recombines TRBV6-6 with TRBJ1-2; D ambiguous. Germline V CDR1 and CDR2: MNHNY, SVGAGI (reference sequence). The CDR3 covers 15 residues. The V end was cut by 6 bases, the J end by 8 bases, with 22 bases between. The DNA of the CDR3 is TGTGCCAGCAGCCGAGTTGTCGGTCAAGCGGAGGGCTACACCTTC. Translation: CASSRVVGQAEGYTF.

This clonotype was seen a handful of times. The chain combines TRBV7-2 with TRBJ2-3; tentatively, D is TRBD2 (6 bases). The CDR3 totals 15 residues. V lost 4 bases and J lost 0, with 11 bases in between. The germline gives CDR1 SGHTA, CDR2 FQGNSA. CDR3 sequence: CASSSSGLSTDTQYF. The CDR3 DNA is TGTGCCAGCAGCTCAAGCGGGCTTAGCACAGATACGCAGTATTTT.

This rearrangement joins TRBV7-8 to TRBJ2-2, with no clear D. This CDR3 has 14 amino acids. The V end lost 5 bases, the J end lost 1 base, and 8 bases lay between the germline ends. The germline V gene has CDR1 SGHVS and CDR2 FQNEAQ. The CDR3 is CASSERQNTGELFF. CDR3 bases: TGTGCCAGCAGCGAGAGACAGAACACCGGGGAGCTGTTTTTT.

This chain uses TRBV6-2 or TRBV6-3 with TRBJ2-7, with D possibly being TRBD1 or TRBD2 (5 bases each). The CDR3 is made up of 14 amino acids. Germline values: CDR1 MNHEY, CDR2 SVGEGT. Trimming took off 7 bases at V and 5 bases at J, with 18 bases between the two ends. This CDR3 reads CASTPLRDVHEQYF. The CDR3 nucleotides read TGTGCCAGCACCCCGCTCCGGGACGTCCACGAGCAGTACTTC.

The chain has TRBV29-1 and TRBJ2-5; no firm D call. The CDR3 loop spans 13 amino acids. Looked up from germline, CDR1 is SQVTM and CDR2 is ANQGSEA. V was shortened by 4 bases and J by 5 bases, with 14 bases between the two germline ends. This CDR3 reads CSVAPSSGETQYF. Here the CDR3 DNA reads TGCAGCGTTGCCCCGTCATCTGGGGAGACCCAGTACTTC. Full variable domain (outside the CDR3, taken from reference TRBV29-1 and TRBJ2-5): SAVISQKPSRDICQRGTSLTIQCQVDSQVTMMFWYRQQPGQSLTLIATANQGSEATYESGFVIDKFPISRPNLTFSTLTVSNMSPEDSSIYLCSVAPSSGETQYFGPGTRLLVL.

The J gene is TRBJ2-1, the V gene TRBV28; 7 bases are a match to TRBD2. The trim removed 5 bases at V and 3 bases at J, leaving 7 bases unmatched. The CDR3 runs to 15 residues. Germline V gene data show CDR1 as MDHEN and CDR2 as SYDVKM. The CDR3 sequence is CASSPTLAFYNEQFF. The DNA for the CDR3 is TGTGCCAGCAGTCCGACACTAGCGTTCTACAATGAGCAGTTCTTC. The full variable domain, in which reference TRBV28 and TRBJ2-1 provide the parts outside the CDR3, is DVKVTQSSRYLVKRTGEKVFLECVQDMDHENMFWYRQDPGLGLRLIYFSYDVKMKEKGDIPEGYSVSREKKERFSLILESASTNQTSMYLCASSPTLAFYNEQFFGPGTRLTVL.